This T cell receptor (beta chain) was found in a study of T cell repertoires in MIS-A myocarditis. V was cut by 7 bases and J by 6 bases, with 17 bases left in between. The V gene's germline CDR1 is SGHTA and CDR2 FQGNSA. The CDR3 contains 14 residues. Sequenced by immunoSEQ multiplex PCR; TCRdb stores in-frame clones only, minus some. The sample contains fewer than 15,000 clones, 74% of which appear only once. This clone was seen only once. Sequencing was carried out using left ventricle heart tissue obtained at autopsy. The gene calls are TRBV7-2 and TRBJ2-3, with D uncertain. The receptor was derived from a man younger than 35 with fulminant myocarditis from multisystem inflammatory syndrome in adults (MIS-A) after COVID-19. CDR3 in amino acids: CASNVLSSRDTQYF. The DNA for the CDR3 is TGTGCCAGCAATGTCCTCTCCTCACGGGATACGCAGTATTTT.